These 28 T cell receptor beta chains came from one sample sequenced in a study of T cells in localized non-small cell lung cancer. Measured with immunoSEQ multiplex PCR; TCRdb has only the in-frame clones, and not every one. Of over 20,000 clones in the sample, about 90% were seen once. This specimen consisted of peripheral blood, obtained before any cancer treatment. These receptors came from a male donor at least 60 years old with stage I squamous cell lung carcinoma.

The gene calls are TRBV6-5 and TRBJ2-5; possibly TRBD1 for D (5 bases). The germline V gene has CDR1 MNHEY and CDR2 SVGAGI. V lost 5 bases to trimming and J lost 5 bases, with 9 bases between them. The CDR3 totals 12 residues. CDR3 amino acids: CASSRQPETQYF. CDR3 DNA sequence: TGTGCCAGCAGTCGACAGCCGGAGACCCAGTACTTC.

For the CDR3, the DNA is TGTGCCAGTAGTAAGGGACAGGGGAAAAGGTCCTACGAGCAGTACTTC. This gives the protein CASSKGQGKRSYEQYF. The genes are TRBV19 and TRBJ2-7; 10 bases agree with TRBD1. Germline CDR1 LNHDA, CDR2 SQIVND (reference sequence). V was pared by 4 bases and J by 1 base, with 7 bases of the junction left unmatched. This CDR3 is 16 amino acids long.

V and J are TRBV6-6 and TRBJ2-1, with D possibly matching TRBD2 (6 bases). Trimming stripped 8 bases from V and 6 bases from J, with 11 bases between. The V gene's germline CDR1 is MNHNY and CDR2 SVGAGI (reference sequence). The CDR3 is 12 residues long. CDR3 sequence: CASRDWPNEQFF. The CDR3 nucleotides are TGTGCCAGCCGGGACTGGCCCAATGAGCAGTTCTTC.

This clone was found a few times. The chain couples TRBV18 to TRBJ1-1; D gene uncertain. Trimming cost V 4 bases and J 1 base, with 10 bases left between them. This CDR3 spans 14 amino acids. The germline CDR1 and CDR2 sequences are KGHSH and LQKENI. The CDR3 coding sequence is TGTGCCAGCTCACAAACGGCAGGGAACACTGAAGCTTTCTTT. Amino acids: CASSQTAGNTEAFF.

This clone has more than one count but fewer than ten. This chain connects TRBV9 to TRBJ1-4, with no clear D. Germline assignment: CDR1 SGDLS and CDR2 YYNGEE. The CDR3 runs to 16 residues. V lost 0 bases and J 8 bases, leaving 17 bases between the germline ends. DNA of the CDR3: TGTGCCAGCAGCGTAGTCGATTCTCCTGAAATAGAAAAACTGTTTTTT. This translates into CASSVVDSPEIEKLFF.

This clone was found a few times. V and J are TRBV19 and TRBJ2-5; the D is unclear. CDR3 length: 12 residues. Looked up from germline, CDR1 is LNHDA and CDR2 is SQIVND (reference sequence). The V gene lost 5 bases and the J gene lost 1 base, with 5 bases spanning the gap. The CDR3 DNA reads TGTGCCAGTAGTGGGCCCCAAGAGACCCAGTACTTC. Translation gives CASSGPQETQYF.

J is TRBJ2-5 and V is TRBV29-1; no firm D call. Germline V gene sequence: CDR1 SQVTM, CDR2 ANQGSEA. Between the trimmed V and J ends, which lost 4 bases and 2 bases, there was a span of 8 bases. CDR3 length: 12 residues. Written as DNA, the CDR3 is TGCAGCGTTGCCCGGTCACAAGAGACCCAGTACTTC. Encoded protein: CSVARSQETQYF. Based on the CDR3 plus reference TRBV29-1 and TRBJ2-5, the full variable domain is SAVISQKPSRDICQRGTSLTIQCQVDSQVTMMFWYRQQPGQSLTLIATANQGSEATYESGFVIDKFPISRPNLTFSTLTVSNMSPEDSSIYLCSVARSQETQYFGPGTRLLVL.

This clone was counted a few times. This sequence joins TRBV11-2 and TRBJ1-6, with D unresolved. The germline V gene encodes CDR1 SGHAT and CDR2 FQNNGV. The V end was cut by 0 bases, the J end by 8 bases, with 8 bases between. The CDR3 has 14 residues. DNA of the CDR3: TGTGCCAGCAGCTTAGAGCATAAGGATTCACCCCTCCACTTT. Its translation is CASSLEHKDSPLHF.

The chain recombines TRBV15 with TRBJ1-2; D remains unclear. Per the germline V gene, CDR1 is LNHNV and CDR2 is YYDKDF (reference sequence). V lost 0 bases and J 3 bases, leaving 8 bases between the germline ends. This CDR3 region has 14 residues. In DNA, the CDR3 is TGTGCCACCAGCAGAGAAAGCCGAGACTATGGCTACACCTTC. This codes for CATSRESRDYGYTF. The full variable domain, in which reference TRBV15 and TRBJ1-2 provide the parts outside the CDR3, is DAMVIQNPRYQVTQFGKPVTLSCSQTLNHNVMYWYQQKSSQAPKLLFHYYDKDFNNEADTPDNFQSRRPNTSFCFLDIRSPGLGDTAMYLCATSRESRDYGYTFGSGTRLTVV.

By frequency in the sample, this clone is medium-sized (0.01 to 0.1%). The V gene is TRBV5-1, the J gene TRBJ2-7, with 10 bases identical to TRBD1. With V trimmed by 0 bases and J by 4 bases, 10 bases remained unmatched. CDR1 is SGHRS, CDR2 YFSETQ, per germline. The CDR3 is made up of 17 amino acids. CDR3 amino acids: CASSLEAGRQGAYEQYF. The CDR3 region has the DNA TGCGCCAGCAGCTTGGAGGCCGGGCGACAGGGGGCGTACGAGCAGTACTTC.

This chain links TRBV30 with TRBJ2-7; TRBD1 matches 10 bases. After removal of 6 bases from V and 5 bases from J, the junction contained 7 bases not matched to a gene. The CDR3 is 13 residues long. CDR1 and CDR2 (germline): GTSNPN, SVGIG (reference sequence). CDR3 DNA: TGTGCCTGCCGACAGGGGGCTAGGGACGAGCAGTACTTC. It encodes CACRQGARDEQYF.

To note about this clone: One end of the junction varies from germline; a read error may be responsible. The rearrangement joins TRBV4-1 to TRBJ2-1; no definite D call. The germline V gene has CDR1 MGHRA and CDR2 YSYEKL. The CDR3 is 13 amino acids. The CDR3 region has the DNA TGCGCCAGCAGCCACGACACCTACCATGAGCAGTTCTTC. It translates to CASSHDTYHEQFF.

To note about this clone: The same CDR3 can be traced to other DNA sequences in this sample. The chain's CDR3 is CASSLVPAGVTDTQYF. The CDR3, as DNA: TGTGCCAGCAGCTTAGTCCCAGCGGGGGTAACAGATACGCAGTATTTT. The rearrangement joins TRBV11-2 to TRBJ2-3; 8 bases are shared with TRBD2. V shed 1 base and J 3 bases; nucleotides not matched to a gene: 6. CDR1 and CDR2 from the germline V gene are SGHAT and FQNNGV. There are 16 residues in the CDR3.

For this clone: Other nucleotide sequences from this sample produce the same CDR3. The genes are TRBV7-9 and TRBJ1-2; D is possibly TRBD1 (5 bases). V was clipped by 5 bases and J by 8 bases, with 18 bases between them. The germline CDR1 and CDR2 sequences are SEHNR and FQNEAQ (reference sequence). The CDR3 runs 14 residues. This chain's CDR3 is CASSKGTGTRGYTF. The CDR3, as DNA: TGTGCCAGCAGCAAGGGGACGGGGACGCGGGGCTACACCTTC.

The CDR3 protein is CASSFGTGADTQYF. The CDR3 nucleotides read TGTGCCAGCAGCTTTGGTACAGGTGCAGATACGCAGTATTTT. The chain couples TRBV7-9 to TRBJ2-3; D might be TRBD1 (5 bases). Germline V gene lookup returns CDR1 SEHNR and CDR2 FQNEAQ (reference sequence). The CDR3 runs 14 residues. V lost 3 bases to trimming and J lost 4 bases, with 11 bases between them.

This chain links TRBV7-9 with TRBJ2-1; 8 bases align to TRBD2. Trimming removed 6 bases from V and 5 bases from J; junction bases left unmatched: 9. Germline V gives CDR1 SEHNR, CDR2 FQNEAQ (reference sequence). This CDR3 spans 15 amino acids. The CDR3 is CASSFAGGFDNEQFF. The CDR3 coding sequence is TGTGCCAGCAGTTTCGCGGGAGGTTTCGACAATGAGCAGTTCTTC.

J is TRBJ2-1 and V is TRBV4-3; TRBD2 matches 11 bases. V shed 4 bases and J 6 bases; nucleotides not matched to a gene: 2. Germline V gene sequence: CDR1 LGHNA, CDR2 YSLEER. CDR3 length: 14 amino acids. The CDR3 bases are TGCGCCAGCAGCCGGACTAGCGGGTTCAATGAGCAGTTCTTC. The encoded protein is CASSRTSGFNEQFF.

The chain joins TRBV7-8 to TRBJ1-1, with 8 bases matching TRBD1. Germline V gives CDR1 SGHVS, CDR2 FQNEAQ. This CDR3 contains 14 residues. V shed 3 bases and J 4 bases; nucleotides not matched to a gene: 4. The CDR3 DNA follows: TGTGCCAGCAGCTTGAGACAGGGGTTCACTGAAGCTTTCTTT. Its protein is CASSLRQGFTEAFF.

This clone was seen just once. This chain links TRBV5-1 with TRBJ2-3, with TRBD2 identical over 9 bases. Losses at the gene ends were 2 bases for V and 0 bases for J; bases not matched to a gene: 13. Germline values: CDR1 SGHRS, CDR2 YFSETQ. The CDR3 is made up of 19 amino acids. CDR3 DNA: TGCGCCAGCAGCTTTGGGCTAGCGGGGACACCTTCTAGCACAGATACGCAGTATTTT. Translated: CASSFGLAGTPSSTDTQYF. The whole variable domain, remainder taken from reference TRBV5-1 and TRBJ2-3, is KAGVTQTPRYLIKTRGQQVTLSCSPISGHRSVSWYQQTPGQGLQFLFEYFSETQRNKGNFPGRFSGRQFSNSRSEMNVSTLELGDSALYLCASSFGLAGTPSSTDTQYFGPGTRLTVL.

CDR3 sequence: CASRSGVMGNQPQHF. The DNA of the CDR3 is TGTGCCAGCAGGTCAGGGGTTATGGGCAATCAGCCCCAGCATTTT. The V call is TRBV27, the J call TRBJ1-5, with a possible D match to TRBD1 (6 bases). Trimming took 6 bases from V and 2 from J, leaving 14 bases between them. Germline loops: CDR1 MNHEY, CDR2 SMNVEV (reference sequence). This CDR3 spans 15 amino acids.

The chain recombines TRBV7-6 with TRBJ2-5; D is unclear. The length of the CDR3 is 12 residues. V shed 0 bases and J shed 4 bases, with 3 bases lying between them. Germline V CDR1 and CDR2: SGHVS, FNYEAQ. CDR3 protein: CASSLARETQYF. In nucleotides, the CDR3 is TGTGCCAGCAGCTTAGCTAGAGAGACCCAGTACTTC.

This clone has a single count. The V gene is TRBV7-2, the J gene TRBJ1-1, with D unresolved. CDR1 is SGHTA and CDR2 is FQGNSA in the germline V gene. CDR3 length: 13 residues. The V end lost 6 bases, the J end lost 0 bases, and 8 bases lay between the germline ends. This CDR3 reads CASRGLMNTEAFF. The CDR3 DNA reads TGTGCCAGCAGGGGATTGATGAACACTGAAGCTTTCTTT.

This clone was picked up a small number of times. CDR3 coding DNA: TGTGCCAGCAGTACCACTAGCGGGGGGCCCGGGGAGCTGTTTTTT. Translating it yields CASSTTSGGPGELFF. V is TRBV6-5 and J is TRBJ2-2; 12 bases match TRBD2. This CDR3 is 15 amino acids long. J gave up 6 bases and V 5 bases, and 4 bases lay outside the gene matches. Germline CDR1 reads MNHEY; CDR2 reads SVGAGI.

The V and J genes are TRBV5-5 and TRBJ1-1; D gene uncertain. The germline gives CDR1 SGHKS, CDR2 YYEKEE (reference sequence). This CDR3 region has 12 residues. V gave up 2 bases and J gave up 6 bases, with 8 bases separating them. The CDR3 DNA reads TGTGCCAGCAGCTTAGAGAAAGCTGAAGCTTTCTTT. Protein: CASSLEKAEAFF.

The genes are TRBV2 and TRBJ2-3; TRBD1 agrees at 12 bases. V lost 6 bases and J lost 2; bases outside the gene matches: 9. This CDR3 contains 17 residues. Germline-derived CDR1 and CDR2 are SNHLY and FYNNEI. CDR3 coding DNA: TGTGCCAGCAGGGCTTGGGACAGGGGGCGGCACACAGATACGCAGTATTTT. Its translation: CASRAWDRGRHTDTQYF.

With respect to this clone: At one boundary the junction diverges from the germline segment, which might be a read error. The chain is built from TRBV18 and TRBJ2-3; 8 bases line up with TRBD1. Germline CDR1 reads KGHSH; CDR2 reads LQKENI. The CDR3 has 14 residues. CDR3 protein: CASSPQGGTDTQYF. CDR3 sequence (DNA): TGTGCCAGCTCTCCACAGGGGGGCACAGATACGCAGTATTTT.

The chain joins TRBV9 to TRBJ1-3, with D perhaps TRBD1 (6 bases). Trimming took off 4 bases at V and 0 bases at J, with 20 bases between the two ends. The length of the CDR3 is 18 residues. Germline loops: CDR1 SGDLS, CDR2 YYNGEE. The CDR3 spells CASSSLGGGPSSGNTIYF. The CDR3 DNA is TGTGCCAGCAGCTCTCTAGGGGGAGGGCCAAGCTCTGGAAACACCATATATTTT.

This clone occurred once. The V call is TRBV6-5, the J call TRBJ1-1; possible D gene TRBD1, 5 bases. Germline CDR1 and CDR2: MNHEY and SVGAGI. Between the trimmed V and J ends, which lost 5 bases and 8 bases, there was a span of 18 bases. The CDR3 extends over 14 amino acids. CDR3 DNA sequence: TGTGCCAGCAGTGAAGGCCAGGGACGATTAGAAGCTTTCTTT. Amino acids: CASSEGQGRLEAFF.